What follows describes a single TCR beta chain. Mismatch with germline at one junction end may stem from a read error. This CDR3 contains 16 residues. CDR1 and CDR2 from the germline V gene are LNHNV and YYDKDF (reference sequence). The data stem from a study of blood T cells in healthy people across ages. It was with a sample-barcoded 5' primer and a J-beta primer mix that a second PCR of about 7 to 12 cycles was run. MiXCR, run by TCRdb on the 5' RACE reads, gives a single entry per CDR3 protein. The table includes roughly 2 million distinct CDR3 sequences, roughly 50% detected once. The specimen sequenced was blood. This clonotype originated in a woman aged 40 to 50 in good health. The V call is TRBV15, the J call TRBJ2-7, with 13 bases lining up with TRBD2. The end of the DNA aligns better with TRBJ2-5, so the J call may be wrong. Here the CDR3 reads CATSTGLAGSQKTQYF. The DNA of the CDR3 is TGTGCCACCAGCACGGGACTAGCGGGGAGCCAAAAGACCCAGTACTTC.